This is a list of T cell receptor beta chains from one sample in a study of CD4 T cells in relation to SARS-CoV-2 and coronaviruses. No antigen has been assigned to these receptors. Sequencing was performed with immunoSEQ multiplex PCR; in TCRdb, only in-frame clones are kept and a portion is missing. This sample carries some 26,000 clones, 73% of them seen once, and the ten largest clones take around 18%. Sequenced input: CD4+ T cells from PBMCs, cultured in vitro. Receptors were obtained from a human donor in good health. Each CDR3 is given with its conserved first and last residue. D genes are given only for firm matches. Size tells how often a clone was seen (once, few, many) or the class of an expanded clone, and some rows leave it out.

len: 13; d_gene: TRBD1; v_gene: TRBV12-3/TRBV12-4; abundance: .; j_gene: TRBJ1-1; CDR3nt: TGTGCCAGCATCCGGGACAGTCCCGCAGAAGCTTTCTTT; CDR3aa: CASIRDSPAEAFF
len: 15; d_gene: TRBD2; v_gene: TRBV9; abundance: .; j_gene: TRBJ2-7; CDR3nt: TGTGCCAGCAGCGACGGGACTAGCGGTGGTTACGAGCAGTACTTC; CDR3aa: CASSDGTSGGYEQYF
len: 14; d_gene: .; v_gene: TRBV6-5; abundance: .; j_gene: TRBJ2-2; CDR3nt: TGTGCCAGCGGGCCCCGGGGCGGAACCGGGGAGCTGTTTTTT; CDR3aa: CASGPRGGTGELFF
len: 15; d_gene: .; v_gene: TRBV30; abundance: .; j_gene: TRBJ1-2; CDR3nt: TGTGCCTGGACCCCCTCCCCGGTCCCTAACTATGGCTACACCTTC; CDR3aa: CAWTPSPVPNYGYTF
len: 16; d_gene: TRBD1; v_gene: TRBV25-1; abundance: .; j_gene: TRBJ2-2; CDR3nt: TGTGCCAGCAGTGAGGCGGGACAGGGGAACACCGGGGAGCTGTTTTTT; CDR3aa: CASSEAGQGNTGELFF
len: 12; d_gene: .; v_gene: TRBV12-3/TRBV12-4; abundance: .; j_gene: TRBJ1-5; CDR3nt: TGTGCCAGCAGTAGAGGTGTTCAGCCCCAGCATTTT; CDR3aa: CASSRGVQPQHF
len: 14; d_gene: .; v_gene: TRBV28; abundance: .; j_gene: TRBJ1-1; CDR3nt: TGTGCCAGCAGTTCCTTCGACAGGACTCTAGAAGCTTTCTTT; CDR3aa: CASSSFDRTLEAFF
len: 15; d_gene: .; v_gene: TRBV10-3; abundance: .; j_gene: TRBJ1-5; CDR3nt: TGTGCCATCAGTGACCAAGTCGATAGCAATCAGCCCCAGCATTTT; CDR3aa: CAISDQVDSNQPQHF
len: 14; d_gene: .; v_gene: TRBV5-5; abundance: .; j_gene: TRBJ1-5; CDR3nt: TGTGCCAGCAGCTTGATGTCGTCAAATCAGCCCCAGCATTTT; CDR3aa: CASSLMSSNQPQHF
len: 14; d_gene: .; v_gene: TRBV19; abundance: .; j_gene: TRBJ1-1; CDR3nt: TGTGCCAGTAGCCCCAGACAGACGAACACTGAAGCTTTCTTT; CDR3aa: CASSPRQTNTEAFF
len: 12; d_gene: TRBD2; v_gene: TRBV25-1; abundance: .; j_gene: TRBJ2-1; CDR3nt: TGTGCCAAAAGGACTAGCGGGTTTGAGCAGTTCTTC; CDR3aa: CAKRTSGFEQFF
len: 15; d_gene: .; v_gene: TRBV5-1; abundance: .; j_gene: TRBJ1-1; CDR3nt: TGCGCCAGCAGCTTGGGTAAGGGGTTGAACACTGAAGCTTTCTTT; CDR3aa: CASSLGKGLNTEAFF
len: 16; d_gene: .; v_gene: TRBV7-8; abundance: once; j_gene: TRBJ2-4; CDR3nt: TGTGCCAGCAGCATTGGGACTTCAGTTGGGTCAAACATTCAGTACTTC; CDR3aa: CASSIGTSVGSNIQYF
len: 15; d_gene: TRBD1; v_gene: TRBV10-3; abundance: once; j_gene: TRBJ2-2; CDR3nt: TGTGCCATCAGTGAGTCGGGACAGAGCACCGGGGAGCTGTTTTTT; CDR3aa: CAISESGQSTGELFF
len: 14; d_gene: .; v_gene: TRBV5-4; abundance: .; j_gene: TRBJ2-3; CDR3nt: TGTGCCAGCAGCTTATGGGGGAGTGGTGATACGCAGTATTTT; CDR3aa: CASSLWGSGDTQYF
len: 18; d_gene: .; v_gene: TRBV27; abundance: .; j_gene: TRBJ1-1; CDR3nt: TGTGCCAGCAGTCCATATTCAGGCGAAACTGACGGAAACACTGAAGCTTTCTTT; CDR3aa: CASSPYSGETDGNTEAFF
len: 20; d_gene: TRBD2; v_gene: TRBV6-6; abundance: .; j_gene: TRBJ2-3; CDR3nt: TGTGCCAGCAGTCAACAGGATCCGGGACTAGCCACTTTCGGCACAGATACGCAGTATTTT; CDR3aa: CASSQQDPGLATFGTDTQYF
len: 11; d_gene: .; v_gene: TRBV12-3/TRBV12-4; abundance: .; j_gene: TRBJ2-7; CDR3nt: TGTGCCAGCAGATCCCCCTACGAGCAGTACTTC; CDR3aa: CASRSPYEQYF
len: 14; d_gene: TRBD1; v_gene: TRBV5-1; abundance: once; j_gene: TRBJ2-7; CDR3nt: TGCGCCAGCAGCTTGCTTACAGGGGGCCTCGAGCAGTACTTC; CDR3aa: CASSLLTGGLEQYF
len: 15; d_gene: .; v_gene: TRBV12-5; abundance: .; j_gene: TRBJ2-1; CDR3nt: TGTGCTAGTGGTTTGGTACTTTCAGGGATGAATGAGCAGTTCTTC; CDR3aa: CASGLVLSGMNEQFF
len: 11; d_gene: .; v_gene: TRBV5-4; abundance: .; j_gene: TRBJ1-1; CDR3nt: TGTGCCACCCTAGGAGACACTGAAGCTTTCTTT; CDR3aa: CATLGDTEAFF
len: 17; d_gene: .; v_gene: TRBV28; abundance: .; j_gene: TRBJ2-1; CDR3nt: TGTGCCAGCAGCTCACTCACACAGGGTTCGGTGGTTATTGAGCAGTTCTTC; CDR3aa: CASSSLTQGSVVIEQFF
len: 14; d_gene: .; v_gene: TRBV13; abundance: .; j_gene: TRBJ1-2; CDR3nt: TGTGCCAGCAGCTTAGGCCGAGACAGAAACGGCTACACCTTC; CDR3aa: CASSLGRDRNGYTF
len: 14; d_gene: .; v_gene: TRBV25-1; abundance: few; j_gene: TRBJ1-2; CDR3nt: TGTGCCAGCAGTGTAGGAGGGCAGGTCCGTGGCTACACCTTC; CDR3aa: CASSVGGQVRGYTF
len: 11; d_gene: .; v_gene: TRBV20-1; abundance: .; j_gene: TRBJ2-7; CDR3nt: TGCAGTGCTGGCAGGAGCTACGAGCAGTACTTC; CDR3aa: CSAGRSYEQYF
len: 16; d_gene: TRBD2; v_gene: TRBV7-3; abundance: .; j_gene: TRBJ2-1; CDR3nt: TGTGCCAGCAGCTTAACGGGAGCGGGAACCTACAATGAGCAGTTCTTC; CDR3aa: CASSLTGAGTYNEQFF
len: 15; d_gene: TRBD1; v_gene: TRBV11-2; abundance: once; j_gene: TRBJ1-2; CDR3nt: TGTGCCAGCAGCTTAGGGGGACAGGGAATGGGTGGCTACACCTTC; CDR3aa: CASSLGGQGMGGYTF
len: 15; d_gene: TRBD2; v_gene: TRBV5-1; abundance: .; j_gene: TRBJ2-5; CDR3nt: TGCGCCAGCAGCTCACTAGCGGGAGGGGAGGAGACCCAGTACTTC; CDR3aa: CASSSLAGGEETQYF
len: 15; d_gene: TRBD2; v_gene: TRBV27; abundance: .; j_gene: TRBJ2-7; CDR3nt: TGTGCCAGCAGCAACGGACTAGCGCGTTCCTACGAGCAGTACTTC; CDR3aa: CASSNGLARSYEQYF
len: 18; d_gene: .; v_gene: TRBV12-5; abundance: .; j_gene: TRBJ2-4; CDR3nt: TGTGCTAGTGGTTTGGTACCTCCGGGACCGAGAGCCAAAAACATTCAGTACTTC; CDR3aa: CASGLVPPGPRAKNIQYF
len: 16; d_gene: TRBD2; v_gene: TRBV4-2; abundance: .; j_gene: TRBJ2-1; CDR3nt: TGTGCCAGCAGCCAAGGAGTACTAGCGCCCTACAATGAGCAGTTCTTC; CDR3aa: CASSQGVLAPYNEQFF